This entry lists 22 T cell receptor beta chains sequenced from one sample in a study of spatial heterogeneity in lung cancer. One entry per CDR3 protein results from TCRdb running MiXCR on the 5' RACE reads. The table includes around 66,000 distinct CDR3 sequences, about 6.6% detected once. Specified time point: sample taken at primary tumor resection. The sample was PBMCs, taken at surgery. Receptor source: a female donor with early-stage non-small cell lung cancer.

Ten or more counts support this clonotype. The CDR3 sequence is CASSFWGSYNEQFF. The CDR3 nucleotides are TGTGCCAGCAGTTTTTGGGGTTCCTACAATGAGCAGTTCTTC. The chain is built from TRBV28 and TRBJ2-1; unclear D gene. Per the germline V gene, CDR1 is MDHEN and CDR2 is SYDVKM. The CDR3 has 14 residues. Trimming removed 3 bases at V and 1 base at J, with 7 bases between.

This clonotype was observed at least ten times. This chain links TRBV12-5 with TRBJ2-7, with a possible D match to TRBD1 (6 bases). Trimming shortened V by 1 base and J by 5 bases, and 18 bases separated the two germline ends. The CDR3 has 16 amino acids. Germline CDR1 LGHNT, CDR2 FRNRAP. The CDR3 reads CASGLGMGPRGHEQYF. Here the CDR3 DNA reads TGTGCTAGTGGTTTGGGGATGGGGCCCAGGGGCCACGAGCAGTACTTC.

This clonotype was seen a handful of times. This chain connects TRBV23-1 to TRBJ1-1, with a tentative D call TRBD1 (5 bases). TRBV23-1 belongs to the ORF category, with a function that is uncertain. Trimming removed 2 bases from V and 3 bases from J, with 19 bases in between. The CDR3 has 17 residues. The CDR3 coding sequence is TGCGCCAGCAGTCAAACGAGGGGCCCTAAGAAGGACACTGAAGCTTTCTTT. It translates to CASSQTRGPKKDTEAFF.

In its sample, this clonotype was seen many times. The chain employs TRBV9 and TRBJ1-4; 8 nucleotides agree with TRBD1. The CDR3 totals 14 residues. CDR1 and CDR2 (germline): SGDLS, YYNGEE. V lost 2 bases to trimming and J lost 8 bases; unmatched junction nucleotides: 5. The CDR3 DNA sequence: TGTGCCAGCAGCGTCGCAGGGGGCCGAGAAAAACTGTTTTTT. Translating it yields CASSVAGGREKLFF.

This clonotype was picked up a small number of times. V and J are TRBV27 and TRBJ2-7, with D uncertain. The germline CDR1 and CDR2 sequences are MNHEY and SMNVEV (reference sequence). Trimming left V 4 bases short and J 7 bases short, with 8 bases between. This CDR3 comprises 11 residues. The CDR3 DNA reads TGTGCCAGCAGTTCCCTGGGAGAGCAGTACTTC. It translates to CASSSLGEQYF.

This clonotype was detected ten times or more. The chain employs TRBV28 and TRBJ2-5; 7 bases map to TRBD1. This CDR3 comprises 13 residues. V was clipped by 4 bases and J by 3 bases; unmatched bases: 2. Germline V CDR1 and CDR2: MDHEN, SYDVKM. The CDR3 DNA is TGTGCCAGCAGTTCCGGGACAGAAGAGACCCAGTACTTC. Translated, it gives CASSSGTEETQYF.

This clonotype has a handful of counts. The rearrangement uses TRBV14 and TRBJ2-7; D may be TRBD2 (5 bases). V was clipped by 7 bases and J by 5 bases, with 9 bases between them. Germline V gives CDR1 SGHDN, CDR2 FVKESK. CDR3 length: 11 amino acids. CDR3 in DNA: TGTGCCAGCACCACCGGGAACGAGCAGTACTTC. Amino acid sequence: CASTTGNEQYF. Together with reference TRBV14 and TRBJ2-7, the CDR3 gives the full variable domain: EAGVTQFPSHSVIEKGQTVTLRCDPISGHDNLYWYRRVMGKEIKFLLHFVKESKQDESGMPNNRFLAERTGGTYSTLKVQPAELEDSGVYFCASTTGNEQYFGPGTRLTVT.

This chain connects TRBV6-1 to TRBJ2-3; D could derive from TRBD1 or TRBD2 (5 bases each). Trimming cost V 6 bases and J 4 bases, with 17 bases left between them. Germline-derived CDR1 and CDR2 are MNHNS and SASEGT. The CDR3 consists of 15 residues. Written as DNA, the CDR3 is TGTGCCAGCAGGCGGGTGGGGGATCGAGCAGATACGCAGTATTTT. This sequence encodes CASRRVGDRADTQYF.

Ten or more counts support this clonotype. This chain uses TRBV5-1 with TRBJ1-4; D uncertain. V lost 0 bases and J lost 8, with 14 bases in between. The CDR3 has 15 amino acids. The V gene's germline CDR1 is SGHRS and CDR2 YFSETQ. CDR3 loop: CASSLEPTRQEKLFF. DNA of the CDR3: TGCGCCAGCAGCTTGGAGCCGACCCGGCAGGAAAAACTGTTTTTT.

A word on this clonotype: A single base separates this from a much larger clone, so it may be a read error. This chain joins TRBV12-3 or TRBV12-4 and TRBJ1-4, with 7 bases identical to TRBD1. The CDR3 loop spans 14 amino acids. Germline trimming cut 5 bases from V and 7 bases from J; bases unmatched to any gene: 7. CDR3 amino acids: CASSPDRSGEKLFF. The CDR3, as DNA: TGTGCCAGCAGTCCGGACAGGAGCGGTGAAAAACTGTTTTTT.

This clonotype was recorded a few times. The CDR3 sequence: CASSLEGRGTEDTQYF. DNA for the CDR3: TGTGCCAGCAGTTTAGAGGGCAGGGGTACTGAAGATACGCAGTATTTT. The chain joins TRBV27 to TRBJ2-3, with D possibly TRBD1 on 6 matching bases. Germline CDR1 reads MNHEY; CDR2 reads SMNVEV (reference sequence). This CDR3 is built from 16 residues. The germline V and J ends were trimmed by 2 bases and 5 bases, with 17 bases remaining between them.

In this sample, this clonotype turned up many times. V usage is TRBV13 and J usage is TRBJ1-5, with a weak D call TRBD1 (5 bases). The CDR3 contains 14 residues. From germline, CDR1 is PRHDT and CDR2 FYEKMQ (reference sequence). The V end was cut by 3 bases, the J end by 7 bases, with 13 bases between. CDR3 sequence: CASSFAGGRQPQHF. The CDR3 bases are TGTGCCAGCAGCTTTGCGGGGGGACGGCAGCCCCAGCATTTT.

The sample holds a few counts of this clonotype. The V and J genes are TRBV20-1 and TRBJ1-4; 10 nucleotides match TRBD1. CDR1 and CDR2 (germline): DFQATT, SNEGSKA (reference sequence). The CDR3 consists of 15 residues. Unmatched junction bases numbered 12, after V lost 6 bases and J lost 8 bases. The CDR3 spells CSARQGAILSEKLFF. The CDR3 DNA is TGCAGTGCAAGACAGGGGGCCATTCTAAGCGAAAAACTGTTTTTT.

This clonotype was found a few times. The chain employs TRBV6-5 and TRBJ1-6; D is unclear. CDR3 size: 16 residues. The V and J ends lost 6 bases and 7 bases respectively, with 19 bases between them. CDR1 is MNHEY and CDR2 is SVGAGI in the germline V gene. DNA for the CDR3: TGTGCCAGCAGCACCACCTCCGGAACAGTAAATTCACCCCTCCACTTT. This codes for CASSTTSGTVNSPLHF.

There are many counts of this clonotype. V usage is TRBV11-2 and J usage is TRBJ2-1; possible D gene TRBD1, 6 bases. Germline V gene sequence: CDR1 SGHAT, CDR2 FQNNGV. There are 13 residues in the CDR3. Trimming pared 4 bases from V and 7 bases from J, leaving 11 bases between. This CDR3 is CASSSGQHNEQFF. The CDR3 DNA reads TGTGCCAGCAGCTCCGGACAGCATAATGAGCAGTTCTTC.

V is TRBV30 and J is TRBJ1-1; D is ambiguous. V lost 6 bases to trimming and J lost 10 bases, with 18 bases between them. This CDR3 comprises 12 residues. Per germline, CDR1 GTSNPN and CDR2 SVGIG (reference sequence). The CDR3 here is CACQGRQFGAFF. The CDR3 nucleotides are TGTGCCTGCCAAGGCCGGCAATTCGGAGCTTTCTTT.

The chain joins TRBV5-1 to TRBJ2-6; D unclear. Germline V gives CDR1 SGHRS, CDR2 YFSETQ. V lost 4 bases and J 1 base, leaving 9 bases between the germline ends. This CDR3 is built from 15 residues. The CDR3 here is CASSPEPSGANVLTF. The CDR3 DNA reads TGCGCCAGCAGCCCGGAGCCGTCTGGGGCCAACGTCCTGACTTTC.

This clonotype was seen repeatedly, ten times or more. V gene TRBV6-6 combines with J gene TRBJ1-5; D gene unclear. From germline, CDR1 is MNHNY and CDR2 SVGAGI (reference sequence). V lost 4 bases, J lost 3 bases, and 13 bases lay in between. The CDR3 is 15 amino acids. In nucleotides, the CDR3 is TGTGCCAGCAGTTCCCCGGACCGAGTCAATCAGCCCCAGCATTTT. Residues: CASSSPDRVNQPQHF.

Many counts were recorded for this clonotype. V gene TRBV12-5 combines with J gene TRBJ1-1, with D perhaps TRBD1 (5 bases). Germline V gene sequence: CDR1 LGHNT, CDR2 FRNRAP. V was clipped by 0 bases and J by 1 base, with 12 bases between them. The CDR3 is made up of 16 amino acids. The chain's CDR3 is CASGLVLGRTNTEAFF. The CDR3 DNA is TGTGCTAGTGGTTTGGTGCTGGGACGGACGAACACTGAAGCTTTCTTT.

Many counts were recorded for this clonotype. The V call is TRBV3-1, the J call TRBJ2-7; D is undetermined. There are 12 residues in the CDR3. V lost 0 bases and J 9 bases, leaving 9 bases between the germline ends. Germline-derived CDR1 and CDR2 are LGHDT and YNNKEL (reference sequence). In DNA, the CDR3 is TGTGCCAGCAGCCAAGATCGGCAGGTGCAGTACTTC. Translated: CASSQDRQVQYF.

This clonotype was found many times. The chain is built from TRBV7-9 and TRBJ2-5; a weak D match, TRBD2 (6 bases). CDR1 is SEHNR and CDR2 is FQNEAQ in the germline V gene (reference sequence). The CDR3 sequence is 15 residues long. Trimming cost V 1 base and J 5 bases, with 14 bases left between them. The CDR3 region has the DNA TGTGCCAGCAGCTTAGGCGGGGAAGATTGGGAGACCCAGTACTTC. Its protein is CASSLGGEDWETQYF.

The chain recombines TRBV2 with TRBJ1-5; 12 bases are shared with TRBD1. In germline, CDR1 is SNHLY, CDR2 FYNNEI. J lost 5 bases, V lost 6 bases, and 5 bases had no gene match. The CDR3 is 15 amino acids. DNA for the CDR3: TGTGCCAGCAGGGCCGGGACAGGGGGCGATCAGCCCCAGCATTTT. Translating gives CASRAGTGGDQPQHF.